This T cell receptor (beta chain) appears in the sequencing data of a study of lymphopenia after photon versus proton radiotherapy. Overall study findings and caveats: Proton therapy kept repertoires fairly stable, unlike photons, which gained effector/memory cells. Post-nadir diversity loss with photons came from oligoclonal expansion, particularly CD8+ Temra cells. Survival link was tested only in deceased patients; proton benefit remains a possibility.

Worth noting for this clone: The antigen is undetermined.

Generated by immunoSEQ multiplex PCR, the TCRdb table keeps only in-frame clones and is missing some. The table lists more than 45,000 clones, about 92% of them singletons. V lost 7 bases to trimming and J lost 2 bases, with 9 bases between them. This CDR3 region has 14 residues. The germline V gene encodes CDR1 MNHNS and CDR2 SASEGT. This clonotype was sampled from a woman aged 40 to 50 with cholangiocarcinoma. The sequencing used peripheral blood, collected from a patient treated with photon-based radiotherapy. The V call is TRBV6-1, the J call TRBJ1-6; the D gene is possibly TRBD1 (5 bases). This CDR3 reads CASIGGTYNSPLHF. The CDR3 DNA is TGTGCCAGCATTGGGGGAACCTATAATTCACCCCTCCACTTT.